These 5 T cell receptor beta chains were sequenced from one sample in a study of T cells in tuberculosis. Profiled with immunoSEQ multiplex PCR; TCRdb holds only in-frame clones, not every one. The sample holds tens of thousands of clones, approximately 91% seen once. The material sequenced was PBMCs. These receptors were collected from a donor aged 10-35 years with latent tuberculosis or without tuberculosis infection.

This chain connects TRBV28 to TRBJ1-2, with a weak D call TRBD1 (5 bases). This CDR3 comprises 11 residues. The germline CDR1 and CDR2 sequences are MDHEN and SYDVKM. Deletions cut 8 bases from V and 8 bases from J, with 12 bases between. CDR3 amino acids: CASGDRRGYTF. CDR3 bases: TGTGCCAGCGGCGACAGAAGGGGCTACACCTTC.

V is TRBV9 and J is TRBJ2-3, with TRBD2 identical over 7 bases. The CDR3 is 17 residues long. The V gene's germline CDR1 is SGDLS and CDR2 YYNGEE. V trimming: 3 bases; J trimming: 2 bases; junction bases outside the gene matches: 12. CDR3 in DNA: TGTGCCAGCAGCGACCCCCCACTGCGGGGGAACACAGATACGCAGTATTTT. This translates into CASSDPPLRGNTDTQYF.

Written as DNA, the CDR3 is TGTGCCTGGAGGTTGCAGGGTTGGAACTATGGCTACACCTTC. Residues: CAWRLQGWNYGYTF. The V gene is TRBV30, the J gene TRBJ1-2, with a tentative D call TRBD1 (5 bases). Trimming took off 3 bases at V and 2 bases at J, with 13 bases between the two ends. This CDR3 region has 14 residues. Germline loops: CDR1 GTSNPN, CDR2 SVGIG (reference sequence).

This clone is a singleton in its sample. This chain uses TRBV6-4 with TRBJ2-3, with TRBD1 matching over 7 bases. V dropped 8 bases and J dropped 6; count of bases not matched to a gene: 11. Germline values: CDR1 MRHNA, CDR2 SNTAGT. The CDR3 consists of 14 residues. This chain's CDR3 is CASSKTGLADTQYF. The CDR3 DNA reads TGTGCCAGCTCCAAGACAGGGCTTGCGGATACGCAGTATTTT.

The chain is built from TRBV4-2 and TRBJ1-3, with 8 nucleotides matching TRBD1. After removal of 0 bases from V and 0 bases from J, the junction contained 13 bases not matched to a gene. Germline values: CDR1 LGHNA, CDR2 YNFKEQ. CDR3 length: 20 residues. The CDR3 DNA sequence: TGTGCCAGCAGCCAAGAGTCTGGTCTCACAGGGGGACACTCTGGAAACACCATATATTTT. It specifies CASSQESGLTGGHSGNTIYF.